The clone carrying this T cell receptor beta chain has a count of ten or more. Its target is unknown. These gene names are mouse names. Isolated RNA was reverse transcribed into cDNA used as the sequencing template. Profiling relied on immunoSEQ multiplex PCR, and the TCRdb table lists in-frame clones only, not all of them. The sample counts around 100,000 clones, none seen once; the ten largest own around 20%. This sample is drawn from a study of CD8+ T cells in alopecia areata. Across the study: Each recipient was a roughly 6-10-week-old female C3H/HeJ mouse given skin from a roughly 6-12-month-old C3H/HeJ donor with spontaneous alopecia. Study outcomes and limitations: Scalp specimens additionally yield sequences from normal skin's resident alphabeta T cells.

Sequencing was carried out using lesional skin. This clonotype was sampled from a C3H/HeJ mouse with alopecia areata. This strain has MHC haplotype H2-k.

CDR3 bases read: TGTGCCAGCAGTCCTCGACTGGGGGGGAGTGCT. Protein: CASSPRLGGSA. From start to end, the CDR3 is CASSPRLGGSAEQFF. The chain uses TRBV13-3 and TRBJ2-1; 11 bases match TRBD2. The read comes to an end 4 residues before the CDR3 does, leaving the germline J gene to fill in the end. Germline assignment: CDR1 NNHDY and CDR2 SYVADS. The ends lost 4 bases at V and 6 bases at J; junction bases unmatched: 6. This CDR3 spans 15 amino acids.